This T cell receptor beta chain was documented in a study of blood T cell repertoires in COVID-19. Study overall: PBMCs, B-cell-depleted T cells, or T cells provided the cDNA or gDNA that made up the material.

Here immunoSEQ multiplex PCR was the method, and the copy in TCRdb shows in-frame clones only, minus some. The sample includes a few hundred thousand clones, around 89% of them seen just once. Sequencing used peripheral blood. The TCR was taken from a woman aged 30 to 39 who had recovered from COVID-19.

This CDR3 reads CAIQQGAFYGYTF. CDR3 nucleotides: TGTGCCATTCAACAGGGGGCGTTCTATGGCTACACCTTC. This rearrangement joins TRBV10-3 to TRBJ1-2; 9 bases are a match to TRBD1. In germline, CDR1 is ENHRY, CDR2 SYGVKD. There are 13 residues in the CDR3. V lost 9 bases to trimming and J lost 4 bases; unmatched junction nucleotides: 6.